Listed here are 5 T cell receptor beta chains from one sample, sequenced in a study of blood T cells in healthy people across ages. Primers used in a second PCR of about 6 to 12 cycles were a sample-barcoded 5' primer and a J-beta primer mix. TCRdb called the 5' RACE reads again in MiXCR, with one record for every CDR3 protein. The sample lists about 1.8 million distinct CDR3 sequences, 49% occurring once. The sequenced material came from blood. The origin of the receptors is a woman between 35 and 50 years old in good health.

This rearrangement joins TRBV6-1 to TRBJ2-4; no clear D gene. The end of the DNA is better explained by TRBJ2-7, so the J call may be wrong. The CDR3 has 14 residues. Germline V gene lookup returns CDR1 MNHNS and CDR2 SASEGT. CDR3 sequence reads: CASSDMNGPYEQYF. The CDR3 nucleotides are TGTGCCAGCAGTGACATGAACGGGCCCTACGAGCAGTACTTC.

Remarks on this clonotype: At one boundary the junction diverges from the germline segment, which might be a read error. The chain links TRBV9 to TRBJ1-2; no clear D. The CDR3 covers 11 residues. The germline CDR1 and CDR2 sequences are SGDLS and YYNGEE. CDR3 amino acids: CASKKGTGHTF. The CDR3, as DNA: TGTGCCAGCAAGAAGGGTACTGGCCACACCTTC.

This clonotype showed up just a few times. The rearrangement links TRBV20-1 to TRBJ2-5; D might be TRBD2 (5 bases). In germline, CDR1 is DFQATT, CDR2 SNEGSKA (reference sequence). V was pared by 6 bases and J by 4 bases, with 12 bases between. The CDR3 covers 12 residues. The CDR3 sequence is CSASRGSETQYF. Here the CDR3 DNA reads TGCAGTGCCTCACGGGGTTCAGAGACCCAGTACTTC.

The rearrangement links TRBV7-3 to TRBJ2-2; D not resolved. This CDR3 is 15 amino acids long. Germline lookup yields CDR1 SGHTA and CDR2 FQGTGA. The germline V and J ends were trimmed by 7 bases and 3 bases, with 15 bases remaining between them. For the CDR3, the DNA is TGTGCCAGCAAGAGGATGCCCTGGGACACCGGGGAGCTGTTTTTT. Translation gives CASKRMPWDTGELFF.

This chain links TRBV10-3 with TRBJ2-3; a weak D match, TRBD1 (5 bases). Germline V gives CDR1 ENHRY, CDR2 SYGVKD. The ends were cut back, 6 bases at V and 4 bases at J, with 17 bases in the middle. The CDR3 is 15 residues long. For the CDR3, the DNA is TGTGCCATCAGCACCCTTCAGGGATTCGCAGATACGCAGTATTTT. Its translation: CAISTLQGFADTQYF.